The present T cell receptor (beta chain) was sequenced within a study of graft-versus-host responses after intestinal transplantation. Study-level information: Each recipient received anti-thymocyte globulin induction, then tacrolimus and steroids for 2 to 3 years.

This clone was counted between two and nine times. The antigen is not known. This table comes from immunoSEQ multiplex PCR, and its TCRdb copy is limited to in-frame clones, with some not included. The repertoire has 95,000 to 100,000 clones, 86% of them found once; the top ten carry more than 1.4%. Broader study findings: Graft-donor T cell macrochimerism in patients accompanied high graft-versus-host to host-versus-graft clonal ratios in allografts. Recipient marrow contained GvH clones, some of which appeared first in ileum or blood.

The germline gives CDR1 SGHRS, CDR2 YFSETQ. The CDR3 contains 12 residues. Trimming shortened V by 1 base and J by 4 bases, and 3 bases separated the two germline ends. V and J are TRBV5-1 and TRBJ1-3; D not certain. The sequence was collected from a human patient who received an intestinal transplant, so some T cells may come from the graft donor. The material sequenced was PBMCs, taken 255 days after intestinal transplant. CDR3 bases: TGCGCCAGCAGCTTGTCCGGAAACACCATATATTTT. It specifies CASSLSGNTIYF.